The clone carrying this T cell receptor beta chain was seen repeatedly, ten times or more. TCRdb processed the PCR reads anew with MiXCR; each CDR3 protein has one entry. Of about 68,000 distinct CDR3 sequences in the sample, around 18% were seen once. The source of the sample is a study of molecular identifiers for immune sequencing clone quantification. On the study more broadly: Five aliquots were made in replicates from the RNA of 20,000 or 100,000 naive CD8 cells, and four were sequenced.

This CDR3 has 15 residues. The V end lost 7 bases, the J end lost 1 base, and 15 bases lay between the germline ends. The germline gives CDR1 SGHVS, CDR2 FQNEAQ. Naive CD8 T cells were FACS-sorted by CD8+CD4-CCR7+CD45RA+ markers. The source material was naive CD8+ T cells from blood, with Jurkat cell RNA spiked in. Documented subset: FACS-sorted CD8+CD4-CCR7+CD45RA+ naive T cells. The receptor comes from a human donor in good health. Some libraries in this study had Jurkat cell RNA spiked in. This chain links TRBV7-8 with TRBJ2-3, with D possibly being TRBD2 (5 bases). The CDR3 sequence: CASKRWISGTDTQYF. In nucleotides, the CDR3 is TGTGCCAGCAAGCGGTGGATTTCAGGCACAGATACGCAGTATTTT.